Listed below are T cell receptor beta chains from one sample, sequenced in a study of cytomegalovirus exposure and HLA in healthy donors. Data came from immunoSEQ multiplex PCR; TCRdb stores just in-frame clones and leaves some out. This sample has approximately 77,000 clones, with over 60% found just once. The sequencing input was PBMCs. These TCRs come from a male donor in good health and CMV-seropositive. The CDR3 runs from the conserved cysteine through the conserved F or W. D genes are given only for firm matches. Size is stated for part of the rows, as once, few or many counts, or as a class when the clone is expanded.

V	size	J	D	CDR3	DNA
TRBV19	NA	TRBJ2-1	TRBD2	CASSTSGPYNEQFF	TGTGCCAGTAGTACTAGCGGGCCTTACAATGAGCAGTTCTTC
TRBV4-2	NA	TRBJ2-7	TRBD1	CASSHWGTGDEQYF	TGTGCCAGCAGCCATTGGGGGACAGGCGACGAGCAGTACTTC
TRBV6-1	NA	TRBJ2-5	NA	CAIRGQTIQETQYF	TGTGCCATTCGAGGACAAACGATACAAGAGACCCAGTACTTC
TRBV6-4	NA	TRBJ2-6	NA	CASSPTGRSGANVLTF	TGTGCCAGCAGCCCGACAGGCCGCTCTGGGGCCAACGTCCTGACTTTC
TRBV11-2	NA	TRBJ2-1	TRBD2	CASSIAGTSRTYNEQFF	TGTGCCAGCAGCATAGCCGGGACTAGTCGAACCTACAATGAGCAGTTCTTC
TRBV5-1	NA	TRBJ2-3	NA	CASSLVQGTDTQYF	TGCGCCAGCAGCTTGGTTCAGGGAACAGATACGCAGTATTTT
TRBV19	NA	TRBJ2-7	TRBD1	CASSIAQGETFPYEQYF	TGTGCCAGTAGTATAGCCCAGGGGGAGACCTTTCCCTACGAGCAGTACTTC
TRBV5-8	NA	TRBJ2-3	TRBD1	CASSSLPGQGSTDTQYF	TGTGCCAGCAGCTCACTCCCGGGACAGGGGAGCACAGATACGCAGTATTTT
TRBV29-1	NA	TRBJ2-1	TRBD2	CSVRTSGYNEQFF	TGCAGCGTGAGGACTAGCGGGTACAATGAGCAGTTCTTC
TRBV28	NA	TRBJ1-1	NA	CASSLGGPTEAFF	TGTGCCAGCAGTTTGGGGGGGCCCACTGAAGCTTTCTTT
TRBV2	NA	TRBJ1-5	NA	CASSVSEGRPQHF	TGTGCCAGCAGTGTTAGCGAAGGGCGGCCCCAGCATTTT
TRBV11-2	NA	TRBJ2-5	NA	CASSPNTQETQYF	TGTGCCAGCAGCCCCAACACCCAAGAGACCCAGTACTTC
TRBV27	NA	TRBJ2-7	TRBD2	CASSTGLAMKSEQYF	TGTGCCAGCAGCACCGGACTAGCGATGAAGTCTGAGCAGTACTTC
TRBV5-4	few	TRBJ1-2	NA	CASSPPGGGDYGYTF	TGTGCCAGCAGCCCCCCCGGAGGAGGAGACTATGGCTACACCTTC
TRBV11-2	NA	TRBJ2-2	TRBD1	CASSLGGQGDNTGELFF	TGTGCCAGCAGCTTAGGGGGACAGGGAGATAACACCGGGGAGCTGTTTTTT
TRBV12-5	NA	TRBJ2-5	NA	CASGLVGKEGSQETQYF	TGTGCTAGTGGTTTGGTAGGCAAAGAGGGCTCCCAAGAGACCCAGTACTTC
TRBV6-6	NA	TRBJ2-5	NA	CASSYPRGGGETQYF	TGTGCCAGCAGTTACCCTAGAGGTGGAGGAGAGACCCAGTACTTC
TRBV7-9	medium-sized	TRBJ1-2	NA	CASSRGDGYTF	TGTGCCAGCAGCCGCGGGGATGGCTACACCTTC
TRBV27	few	TRBJ2-1	TRBD1	CASSFIGTGNSEQFF	TGTGCCAGCAGTTTCATAGGGACAGGGAATAGTGAGCAGTTCTTC
TRBV19	NA	TRBJ1-5	TRBD1	CASSIAGDRGGWNQPQHF	TGTGCCAGTAGTATAGCCGGGGACAGGGGTGGGTGGAATCAGCCCCAGCATTTT
TRBV5-1	once	TRBJ1-4	NA	CASSLEGHGNEKLFF	TGCGCCAGCAGCTTGGAAGGACACGGAAATGAAAAACTGTTTTTT
TRBV6-4	NA	TRBJ1-2	TRBD1	CASSKTGNGVGYTF	TGTGCCAGCAGCAAGACAGGGAACGGGGTTGGCTACACCTTC
TRBV11-1	NA	TRBJ1-2	NA	CASSPNRALNYGYTF	TGTGCCAGCAGCCCCAACAGGGCCCTTAACTATGGCTACACCTTC
TRBV7-2	NA	TRBJ2-7	TRBD2	CASSFTSGSIYEQYF	TGTGCCAGCAGCTTTACTAGCGGGAGTATTTACGAGCAGTACTTC
TRBV7-3	NA	TRBJ2-7	NA	CASSHSGLYEQYF	TGTGCCAGCAGTCATAGCGGACTCTACGAGCAGTACTTC
TRBV19	few	TRBJ2-2	TRBD2	CASSIGLAGWSGELFF	TGTGCCAGTAGTATAGGACTAGCGGGATGGTCCGGGGAGCTGTTTTTT
TRBV5-1	NA	TRBJ2-1	TRBD2	CASSLESSGRFNEQFF	TGCGCCAGCAGCTTGGAGTCTAGCGGGAGGTTCAATGAGCAGTTCTTC
TRBV4-2	NA	TRBJ2-3	TRBD2	CASSRASSGGSTDTQYF	TGTGCCAGCAGCCGAGCCTCTAGCGGGGGGTCAACAGATACGCAGTATTTT
TRBV6-5	NA	TRBJ2-1	TRBD1	CASRGQGAYNEQFF	TGTGCCAGCAGGGGTCAGGGGGCCTACAATGAGCAGTTCTTC
TRBV5-4	few	TRBJ2-7	TRBD1	CASSPTAGTGSYEQYF	TGTGCCAGCAGTCCTACCGCCGGGACAGGCTCCTACGAGCAGTACTTC
TRBV6-5	NA	TRBJ1-5	NA	CASRPRADQPQHF	TGTGCCTCCCGTCCCAGGGCCGATCAGCCCCAGCATTTT
TRBV4-3	NA	TRBJ2-3	TRBD2	CASSQDGVASGHTDTQYF	TGCGCCAGCAGCCAAGATGGAGTGGCTAGCGGGCACACAGATACGCAGTATTTT
TRBV6-5	NA	TRBJ2-5	NA	CASSRTIQETQYF	TGTGCCAGCAGCAGGACTATTCAAGAGACCCAGTACTTC
TRBV5-4	NA	TRBJ1-1	NA	CASSQVRGNTEAFF	TGCGCCAGCAGCCAGGTCAGGGGAAACACTGAAGCTTTCTTT
TRBV4-2	once	TRBJ2-1	NA	CASSQEAPREGPFF	TGTGCCAGCAGCCAAGAGGCTCCCCGGGAAGGCCCGTTCTTC
TRBV4-1	NA	TRBJ2-5	NA	CASSQVLQETQYF	TGCGCCAGCAGTCAAGTTCTCCAAGAGACCCAGTACTTC
TRBV7-2	NA	TRBJ1-6	NA	CASSLVPGWNSPLHF	TGTGCCAGCAGCTTAGTGCCAGGGTGGAATTCACCCCTCCACTTT
TRBV20-1	few	TRBJ2-1	NA	CQGSSYNEQFF	TGCCAGGGATCATCCTACAATGAGCAGTTCTTC
TRBV9	NA	TRBJ2-1	TRBD2	CASSVLAGIYNEQFF	TGTGCCAGCAGCGTACTAGCGGGAATCTACAATGAGCAGTTCTTC
TRBV27	NA	TRBJ1-1	NA	CASSLVRNTEAFF	TGTGCCAGCAGTTTGGTGAGGAACACTGAAGCTTTCTTT
TRBV27	NA	TRBJ2-7	TRBD2	CASGRGTKSYEQYF	TGTGCCAGCGGCCGGGGGACTAAGTCCTACGAGCAGTACTTC
TRBV6-4	few	TRBJ1-2	NA	CASSAGGAPGYTF	TGTGCCAGCAGTGCGGGGGGCGCGCCCGGCTACACCTTC
TRBV30	NA	TRBJ2-7	TRBD2	CAWAGGTSGSYEQYF	TGTGCCTGGGCGGGTGGGACTAGCGGGTCCTACGAGCAGTACTTC
TRBV7-8	NA	TRBJ2-7	TRBD1	CASSLAAATGASEQYF	TGTGCCAGCAGCTTAGCGGCGGCGACAGGGGCCTCCGAGCAGTACTTC
TRBV19	NA	TRBJ2-1	NA	CASSTPGSSSYNEQFF	TGTGCCAGTAGTACCCCAGGCTCGAGCTCCTACAATGAGCAGTTCTTC